This passage covers 6 T cell receptor beta chains from one sample sequenced in a study of OX40 agonist ivuxolimab in advanced cancers. The table came from immunoSEQ multiplex PCR; TCRdb's copy has only in-frame clones and leaves some out. The repertoire holds about 15,000 clones, with about 82% as singletons. The sequencing used CD4+ or CD8+ T cells sorted from blood, collected in a trial of the OX40 agonist ivuxolimab. Receptors originate from an adult with an advanced solid tumor such as melanoma, head and neck, liver or kidney cancer.

The chain carries TRBV29-1 and TRBJ2-1; D is possibly TRBD1 (6 bases). This CDR3 has 13 amino acids. V dropped 5 bases and J dropped 9 bases, with 17 bases sitting between them. Germline V gene sequence: CDR1 SQVTM, CDR2 ANQGSEA. The CDR3 region is CSVNRAGVSEQFF. The CDR3 DNA reads as TGCAGCGTTAATCGTGCAGGGGTATCTGAGCAGTTCTTC.

The chain links TRBV7-9 to TRBJ1-1; D is possibly TRBD1 (5 bases). Germline CDR1 reads SEHNR; CDR2 reads FQNEAQ (reference sequence). V gave up 5 bases and J gave up 4 bases, with 23 bases separating them. This CDR3 has 17 amino acids. In nucleotides, the CDR3 is TGTGCCAGCAGCCACGGCAGGGTGCCTAGTTCGTCCACTGAAGCTTTCTTT. This sequence encodes CASSHGRVPSSSTEAFF.

By frequency in the sample, this clone is medium-sized. The V and J genes are TRBV28 and TRBJ1-1, with no clear D. This CDR3 spans 14 amino acids. Germline V CDR1 and CDR2: MDHEN, SYDVKM. Trimming removed 5 bases from V and 1 base from J, with 11 bases in between. Written as DNA, the CDR3 is TGTGCCAGCAGTCCCCCGTTTAAGAACACTGAAGCTTTCTTT. Its protein product is CASSPPFKNTEAFF.

Only a few counts were recorded for this clone. This chain uses TRBV2 with TRBJ2-7, with no clear D. Trimming took off 11 bases at V and 3 bases at J, with 11 bases between the two ends. This CDR3 comprises 11 residues. Germline loops: CDR1 SNHLY, CDR2 FYNNEI. The CDR3 bases are TGTGCCGCCCTATCGAACTACGAGCAGTACTTC. It yields the protein CAALSNYEQYF.

The chain employs TRBV9 and TRBJ2-5; TRBD1 is a possible D gene (5 bases). V lost 0 bases and J 1 base, leaving 13 bases between the germline ends. The CDR3 has 16 amino acids. The germline V gene has CDR1 SGDLS and CDR2 YYNGEE. The CDR3 DNA is TGTGCCAGCAGCGTAGTCCCAGACAGAGTCCAAGAGACCCAGTACTTC. Protein sequence: CASSVVPDRVQETQYF.

The V gene is TRBV25-1, the J gene TRBJ1-2; tentative D call: TRBD1 (5 bases). CDR3 length: 17 residues. Germline V gene lookup returns CDR1 MGHDK and CDR2 SYGVNS. Trimming left V 4 bases short and J 3 bases short, with 21 bases between. This chain's CDR3 is CASSGWGEREADYGYTF. The CDR3 DNA is TGTGCCAGCAGTGGGTGGGGCGAAAGGGAGGCGGACTATGGCTACACCTTC.